This T cell receptor beta chain emerged from a study of blood T cell repertoires in COVID-19 (TCRdb year 2020). Context from the whole study: Samples covering the acute and convalescent phases of COVID-19 were provided by collaborators in the United States, Italy and Spain. The prospective study material was composed of cDNA or gDNA derived from T cells, B-cell-depleted T cells, or PBMCs. Subjects who had been exposed to COVID-19, were actively infected with it, or had recovered from it provided the deeply sampled blood TCRbeta repertoires that made up the dataset. The repertoires were made available in a free public database intended to serve as a resource for research on the immune response to SARS-CoV-2. The samples were drawn from two sources: the first 160 participants of the ongoing ImmuneRACE study, and 1,200 or so subjects contributed by 6 global collaborators. The sample metadata nearly always contained a de-identified subject ID, COVID-19 status, age in years and sex. Where available, HLA class I and class II types were obtained from metadata supplied by the sample provider rather than from assay-based typing. General conclusions and limits of the study: How much clinical and demographic metadata was included differed by source and by participant, and the metadata was provided uncurated.

The immunoSEQ Assay, a bias-controlled multiplex PCR, was used to amplify TCRbeta CDR3 regions from genomic DNA. Concerning the study's data processing: Within the assay, amplification of reference gene primers was used to estimate how many nucleated cells each sample contained. Sequence reads were collapsed and filtered to measure the absolute abundance of every unique TCRbeta CDR3 rearrangement. For each sample, productive Simpson clonality was calculated as the square root of Simpson's diversity index across productive rearrangements. What TCRdb holds here is the immuneACCESS table cut down to in-frame rearrangements. Part of the clones is not present; checked against another copy, under half of the missing clones reflect an unresolved V gene, and the others are unexplained. V, J and clone size derive from that table, while D and trimming were established from the DNA sequence. The sample has under 250,000 clones on record, more than 85% of them singletons. The top ten hold 6% to 9% of the sample.

Collaborating institutions collected whole blood in K2EDTA tubes following their own protocols. For TCRbeta analysis, collaborator samples were shipped as frozen whole blood, as isolated PBMCs, or as DNA extracted from either sample type. About this clone: Its target antigen remains unknown. Per-nucleotide qualities are absent, and no much larger clonotype sits a single base away.

The CDR3 sequence holds 16 residues, the cysteine and phenylalanine included. The entry retains the CDR3 DNA only, 48 bases that are in frame from base 1. From a lookup of the germline V gene, CDR1 and CDR2 are KGHDR and SFDVKD. The germline V and J ends show losses of 0 bases and 4 bases respectively, and no gene match explains 5 bases of the junction. The receptor comes from a woman aged 65 to 85 with active or convalescent COVID-19. This receptor chain uses TRBV24-1 and TRBJ2-3, and 8 junction bases match TRBD2. Sequencing was performed on peripheral blood. The CDR3 here reads CATSDLALAGADTQYF. The DNA reads as follows: TGTGCCACCAGTGATTTGGCCCTAGCGGGCGCAGATACGCAGTATTTT.